The present entry profiles one T cell receptor beta chain with its context. Method: immunoSEQ multiplex PCR; TCRdb's copy keeps in-frame clones and lacks some. The repertoire holds around 100,000 clones, just under 90% seen once, with 1.5% to 2% in the top ten. This sample was included in a study of OX40 agonist ivuxolimab in advanced cancers. CDR1 and CDR2 from the germline V gene are MRHNA and SNTAGT. The CDR3 sequence is 14 residues long. V lost 6 bases to trimming and J lost 7 bases, with 15 bases between them. This sample comprised CD4+ or CD8+ T cells sorted from blood, obtained in a trial of the OX40 agonist ivuxolimab. This chain joins TRBV6-4 and TRBJ2-2, with D perhaps assigned TRBD1 or TRBD2 (5 bases each). The TCR comes from an adult with an advanced solid tumor such as melanoma, head and neck, liver or kidney cancer. The CDR3 DNA reads as TGTGCCAGCAGAAGGGACGGAGGTATCGGGGAGCTGTTTTTT. Translating gives CASRRDGGIGELFF.